These 22 T cell receptor beta chains were sequenced from one sample in a study of blood T cell repertoires in COVID-19. Assay used: immunoSEQ multiplex PCR; TCRdb lists only in-frame clones, some missing. The sample holds more than 65,000 clones, 75% to 85% seen once. The specimen sequenced was peripheral blood. Receptors were obtained from a man aged 30 to 45 with COVID-19, enrolled during active disease.

The rearrangement links TRBV27 to TRBJ1-1; tentative D call: TRBD1 (6 bases). Per germline, CDR1 MNHEY and CDR2 SMNVEV (reference sequence). The V and J ends lost 4 bases and 0 bases respectively, with 15 bases between them. The CDR3 consists of 16 residues. As DNA, the CDR3 is TGTGCCAGCAGTTCCCGACAGACAGGCATGAACACTGAAGCTTTCTTT. Translation: CASSSRQTGMNTEAFF.

Only a few counts were recorded for this clone. The rearrangement links TRBV15 to TRBJ2-3; 9 positions agree with TRBD2. The V and J ends lost 5 bases and 4 bases, in that order; junction bases with no gene match: 7. CDR3 length: 15 residues. The germline CDR1 and CDR2 sequences are LNHNV and YYDKDF (reference sequence). The CDR3 bases are TGTGCCACCAGCCGAATAGCGGGAGCCCCAGATACGCAGTATTTT. Its protein is CATSRIAGAPDTQYF.

This chain connects TRBV12-2 to TRBJ2-7; the tabulated D call, TRBD2, remains unverified against the DNA. TRBV12-2 is recorded as a pseudogene. This CDR3 contains 14 residues. The CDR3 region has the DNA TGTGCAAGTCGCTTAGGGCTAGCGGGAGCCACGCAGTACTTC. This sequence encodes CASRLGLAGATQYF.

The chain is built from TRBV11-2 and TRBJ2-7, with TRBD2 matching 8 bases. CDR3 length: 14 amino acids. The germline CDR1 and CDR2 sequences are SGHAT and FQNNGV. Unmatched junction bases numbered 7, after V lost 4 bases and J lost 5 bases. The CDR3 DNA is TGTGCCAGCAGCTCCAGAGCGGGAGTGAACGAGCAGTACTTC. This encodes CASSSRAGVNEQYF.

V and J are TRBV3-1 (or the pseudogene TRBV3-2) and TRBJ2-1; TRBD2 agrees at 12 bases. V was clipped by 1 base and J by 15 bases; unmatched bases: 4. This CDR3 comprises 13 residues. Germline values: CDR1 LGHDT, CDR2 YNNKEL (reference sequence). CDR3 in amino acids: CASSQGLAGASFF. The DNA for the CDR3 is TGTGCCAGCAGCCAAGGACTAGCGGGAGCCTCGTTCTTC.

This chain uses TRBV19 with TRBJ2-2; tentatively, D is TRBD2 (5 bases). Germline CDR1 and CDR2: LNHDA and SQIVND (reference sequence). This CDR3 has 13 residues. Trimming removed 6 bases at V and 7 bases at J, with 12 bases between. The CDR3, as DNA: TGTGCCAGTAGGAGGGAACGCAACGGGGAGCTGTTTTTT. Its translation: CASRRERNGELFF. The full variable domain, with the rest looked up from reference TRBV19 and TRBJ2-2, is DGGITQSPKYLFRKEGQNVTLSCEQNLNHDAMYWYRQDPGQGLRLIYYSQIVNDFQKGDIAEGYSVSREKKESFPLTVTSAQKNPTAFYLCASRRERNGELFFGEGSRLTVL.

CDR3 amino acids: CASSFSASGSSYEQYF. CDR3 nucleotides: TGTGCCAGCAGCTTTTCCGCTAGCGGGAGTAGCTACGAGCAGTACTTC. This chain joins TRBV7-9 and TRBJ2-7; 10 nucleotides match TRBD2. In germline, CDR1 is SEHNR, CDR2 FQNEAQ (reference sequence). This CDR3 comprises 16 residues. V trimming: 3 bases; J trimming: 3 bases; junction bases outside the gene matches: 8.

The gene calls are TRBV2 and TRBJ1-3, with D maybe TRBD1 (5 bases). Trimming pared 4 bases from V and 5 bases from J, leaving 9 bases between. CDR1 is SNHLY, CDR2 FYNNEI, per germline. The CDR3 runs 13 residues. The CDR3: CASSGLGRNTIYF. CDR3 coding DNA: TGTGCCAGCAGTGGCCTGGGGCGAAACACCATATATTTT.

The chain employs TRBV19 and TRBJ1-5; D unresolved. V gave up 6 bases and J gave up 4 bases, with 10 bases separating them. The CDR3 has 13 residues. Germline V CDR1 and CDR2: LNHDA, SQIVND (reference sequence). This CDR3 reads CASSYWRNQPQHF. The DNA of the CDR3 is TGTGCCAGTAGCTATTGGAGGAATCAGCCCCAGCATTTT.

The V and J genes are TRBV28 and TRBJ1-6, with no clear D. V was shortened by 8 bases and J by 8 bases, with 16 bases between the two germline ends. The CDR3 has 14 residues. Germline V CDR1 and CDR2: MDHEN, SYDVKM. The CDR3 region is CASLPISGDSPLHF. The CDR3 bases are TGTGCCAGCCTCCCGATTTCAGGCGATTCACCCCTCCACTTT.

V is TRBV19 and J is TRBJ1-1; D may be TRBD1 (5 bases). CDR1 and CDR2 from the germline V gene are LNHDA and SQIVND (reference sequence). V was pared by 3 bases and J by 0 bases, with 14 bases between. The CDR3 covers 16 residues. CDR3: CASSMGQIGVNTEAFF. CDR3 DNA: TGTGCCAGTAGTATGGGGCAGATTGGGGTGAACACTGAAGCTTTCTTT.

The J gene is TRBJ2-5, the V gene TRBV7-8; weak D call: TRBD1 (5 bases). The CDR3 has 15 amino acids. CDR1 SGHVS and CDR2 FQNEAQ come from the germline V gene. The V end lost 1 base, the J end lost 4 bases, and 13 bases lay between the germline ends. The CDR3 spells CASSLVLARGETQYF. The CDR3 DNA sequence: TGTGCCAGCAGCTTAGTTCTGGCTAGGGGAGAGACCCAGTACTTC. Variable domain in full (rest from reference TRBV7-8 and TRBJ2-5): GAGVSQSPRYKVAKRGQDVALRCDPISGHVSLFWYQQALGQGPEFLTYFQNEAQLDKSGLPSDRFFAERPEGSVSTLKIQRTQQEDSAVYLCASSLVLARGETQYFGPGTRLLVL.

V is TRBV24-1 and J is TRBJ2-2, with 14 bases matching TRBD2. There are 18 residues in the CDR3. After removal of 4 bases from V and 5 bases from J, the junction contained 8 bases not matched to a gene. The germline V gene has CDR1 KGHDR and CDR2 SFDVKD. The CDR3 sequence is CATSDQGLAGVGTGELFF. DNA of the CDR3: TGTGCCACCAGTGACCAGGGACTAGCGGGAGTGGGGACCGGGGAGCTGTTTTTT.

The V call is TRBV7-2, the J call TRBJ2-7, with 9 nucleotides matching TRBD1. Trimming cost V 2 bases and J 4 bases; bases outside gene matches: 6. Germline V gene data show CDR1 as SGHTA and CDR2 as FQGNSA. This CDR3 contains 15 residues. The CDR3 DNA sequence: TGTGCCAGCAGCTTATTCCCGGGACAGGGTTACGAGCAGTACTTC. It translates to CASSLFPGQGYEQYF.

The chain is built from TRBV7-2 and TRBJ1-6; perhaps TRBD1 as D (5 bases). The CDR3 extends over 16 amino acids. Germline assignment: CDR1 SGHTA and CDR2 FQGNSA. V dropped 1 base and J dropped 4 bases, with 11 bases sitting between them. As DNA, the CDR3 is TGTGCCAGCAGCTTAGGGAGGGGCAGATATAATTCACCCCTCCACTTT. This gives the protein CASSLGRGRYNSPLHF.

The chain is built from TRBV24-1 and TRBJ2-1; 7 bases fit TRBD2. J lost 5 bases, V lost 4 bases, and 7 bases had no gene match. Germline CDR1 is KGHDR and CDR2 is SFDVKD. This CDR3 has 15 amino acids. The CDR3: CATSDLSGLNNEQFF. The CDR3 DNA sequence: TGTGCCACCAGTGACCTTAGCGGGCTTAACAATGAGCAGTTCTTC.

The rearrangement links TRBV5-1 to TRBJ2-3, with D maybe TRBD2 (5 bases). This CDR3 is 14 amino acids long. Looked up from germline, CDR1 is SGHRS and CDR2 is YFSETQ. V was trimmed by 0 bases and J by 4 bases, leaving 9 bases between them. The CDR3 here is CASSLGGPADTQYF. DNA for the CDR3: TGCGCCAGCAGCTTGGGAGGGCCCGCAGATACGCAGTATTTT.

For the CDR3, the DNA is TGCAGCGTTGTCGAGGGGGCGGTGAGCGGGGAGCTGTTTTTT. Translated, it gives CSVVEGAVSGELFF. The rearrangement joins TRBV29-1 to TRBJ2-2, with 7 bases lining up with TRBD1. Germline V gene lookup returns CDR1 SQVTM and CDR2 ANQGSEA. The CDR3 loop spans 14 amino acids. V was pared by 4 bases and J by 7 bases, with 9 bases of the junction left unmatched.

The V gene is TRBV5-4, the J gene TRBJ1-1; D is uncertain. The CDR3 length is 12 residues. In germline, CDR1 is SGHNT, CDR2 YYREEE (reference sequence). Trimming cost V 2 bases and J 10 bases, with 12 bases left between them. The CDR3 DNA reads TGTGCCAGCAGCTTAGACCTAAAGCGAGCTTTCTTT. Protein product: CASSLDLKRAFF.

This clone has more than one count but fewer than ten. The chain links TRBV12-2 to TRBJ2-7; the D call in the table, TRBD1, was not verified against the DNA. TRBV12-2 is shown as a pseudogene. The CDR3 loop spans 13 amino acids. The CDR3 DNA follows: TGTGCAAGTCGCTTAGGACAAACCTACGAGCAGTACTTC. The encoded protein is CASRLGQTYEQYF.

The chain has TRBV6-1 and TRBJ2-7; D possibly corresponds to TRBD2 (6 bases). Germline CDR1 MNHNS, CDR2 SASEGT. Trimming pared 0 bases from V and 4 bases from J, leaving 13 bases between. The CDR3 spans 15 residues. CDR3 DNA sequence: TGTGCCAGCAGTGAAGCTGGAGGGGCCCTTTACGAGCAGTACTTC. Translating it yields CASSEAGGALYEQYF.

The V gene is TRBV9, the J gene TRBJ2-6; possible D gene TRBD1, 6 bases. This CDR3 is 17 amino acids long. The V gene's germline CDR1 is SGDLS and CDR2 YYNGEE. The V end lost 3 bases, the J end lost 0 bases, and 13 bases lay between the germline ends. DNA of the CDR3: TGTGCCAGCAGCGAGACAGGCGGTAGCTCTGGGGCCAACGTCCTGACTTTC. It encodes CASSETGGSSGANVLTF.